This TCR beta chain was retrieved from a study of CD8+CD57+ T cells in acquired aplastic anemia. The overall study: CD4+ and CD8+ cells, once sorted, gave DNA averaging roughly 3.4 ug.

Study outcomes and limitations: Patients had around 30 CD8+ CDR3 sequences in common with controls (the shared set).

The V end lost 4 bases, the J end lost 7 bases, and 15 bases lay between the germline ends. CDR3 size: 14 residues. Of note for this clonotype: Its antigen is not known.

According to the study, genomic DNA was the template for TCR beta VDJ and CDR3 profiling. TCRdb passed the reads through MiXCR, listing each CDR3 protein once. Of roughly 420,000 distinct CDR3 sequences listed, 65% to 75% are singletons. The rearrangement joins TRBV12-3 or TRBV12-4 to TRBJ2-3; a possible D gene is TRBD2 (6 bases). Sequencing used sorted CD4+, CD8+, or CD8+CD57+ T cells (not recorded which) from PBMCs. This clonotype was obtained from a human donor in good health, serving as a control. As DNA, the CDR3 is TGTGCCAGCAGTTCGACTGGCGGGGTCAATACGCAGTATTTT. Translated: CASSSTGGVNTQYF.